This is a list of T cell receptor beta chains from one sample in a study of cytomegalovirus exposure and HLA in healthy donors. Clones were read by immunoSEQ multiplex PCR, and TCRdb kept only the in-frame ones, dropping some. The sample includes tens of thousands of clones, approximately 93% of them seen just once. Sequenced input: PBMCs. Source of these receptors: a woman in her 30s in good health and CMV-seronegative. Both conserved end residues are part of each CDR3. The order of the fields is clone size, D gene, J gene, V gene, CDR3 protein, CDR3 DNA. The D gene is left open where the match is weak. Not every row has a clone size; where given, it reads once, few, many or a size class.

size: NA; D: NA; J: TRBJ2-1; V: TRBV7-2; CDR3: CASSLQQGHDEQFF; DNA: TGTGCCAGCAGCTTACAACAGGGACATGATGAGCAGTTCTTC
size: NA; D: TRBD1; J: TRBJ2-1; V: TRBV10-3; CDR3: CAISGTGASYNEQFF; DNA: TGTGCCATCAGTGGGACAGGGGCCTCCTACAATGAGCAGTTCTTC
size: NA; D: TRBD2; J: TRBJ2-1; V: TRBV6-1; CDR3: CASSSAGGFYNEQFF; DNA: TGTGCCAGCAGTTCAGCGGGAGGGTTCTACAATGAGCAGTTCTTC
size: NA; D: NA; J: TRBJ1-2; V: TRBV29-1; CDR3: CSVDPPEGYYGYTF; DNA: TGCAGCGTTGACCCGCCGGAGGGATACTATGGCTACACCTTC
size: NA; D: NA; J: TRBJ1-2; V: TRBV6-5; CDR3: CASSLVKNIYGYTF; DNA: TGTGCCAGCAGTTTGGTAAAGAACATTTATGGCTACACCTTC
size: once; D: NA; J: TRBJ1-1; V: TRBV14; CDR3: CASSQSVRQNTEAFF; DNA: TGTGCCAGCAGCCAATCAGTCAGACAGAACACTGAAGCTTTCTTT
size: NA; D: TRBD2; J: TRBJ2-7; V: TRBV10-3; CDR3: CAISEGIAGGYEQYF; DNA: TGTGCCATCAGTGAAGGGATAGCGGGTGGCTACGAGCAGTACTTC
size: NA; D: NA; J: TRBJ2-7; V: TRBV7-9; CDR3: CASSLDFGGSSYEQYF; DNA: TGTGCCAGCAGCTTAGATTTCGGGGGAAGCTCCTACGAGCAGTACTTC
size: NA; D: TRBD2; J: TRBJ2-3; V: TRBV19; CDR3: CASSTPSGSTDTQYF; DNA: TGTGCCAGTAGCACGCCTAGCGGGAGCACAGATACGCAGTATTTT
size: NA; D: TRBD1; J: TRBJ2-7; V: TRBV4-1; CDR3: CASSLKRQGGGEQYF; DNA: TGCGCCAGCAGCCTCAAGAGACAGGGGGGAGGCGAGCAGTACTTC
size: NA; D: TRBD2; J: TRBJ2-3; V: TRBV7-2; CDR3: CASSLSGLAGGSDTQYF; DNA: TGTGCCAGCAGCTTATCCGGACTAGCGGGAGGGAGTGATACGCAGTATTTT
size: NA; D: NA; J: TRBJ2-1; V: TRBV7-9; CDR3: CASSTRGSSYNEQFF; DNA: TGTGCCAGCAGCACAAGGGGGAGCTCCTACAATGAGCAGTTCTTC
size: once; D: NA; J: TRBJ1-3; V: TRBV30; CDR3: CAWSKGGTGNTIYF; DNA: TGTGCCTGGAGTAAGGGGGGGACTGGAAACACCATATATTTT
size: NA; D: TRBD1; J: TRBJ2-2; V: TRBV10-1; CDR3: CASSEFSGQGKTGELFF; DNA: TGCGCCAGCAGTGAGTTTTCGGGACAGGGGAAAACCGGGGAGCTGTTTTTT
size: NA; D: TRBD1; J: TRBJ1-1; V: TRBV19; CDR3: CASSPRGQTLSTEAFF; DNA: TGTGCCAGTAGTCCCCGGGGACAGACCCTGAGCACTGAAGCTTTCTTT
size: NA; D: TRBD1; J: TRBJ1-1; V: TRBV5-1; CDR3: CASSWGPGQGSTEAFF; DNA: TGCGCCAGCAGCTGGGGACCGGGACAGGGGAGCACTGAAGCTTTCTTT
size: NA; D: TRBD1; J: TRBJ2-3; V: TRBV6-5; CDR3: CASSYLRDRRTDTQYF; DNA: TGTGCCAGCAGTTATCTAAGGGACAGGAGGACAGATACGCAGTATTTT
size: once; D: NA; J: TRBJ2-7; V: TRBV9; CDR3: CASSVSGASYEQYF; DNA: TGTGCCAGCAGCGTAAGCGGAGCTTCCTACGAGCAGTACTTC
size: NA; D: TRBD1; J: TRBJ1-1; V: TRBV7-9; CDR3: CASSTHAGGLENTEAFF; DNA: TGTGCCAGCAGCACTCACGCAGGGGGCTTAGAGAACACTGAAGCTTTCTTT
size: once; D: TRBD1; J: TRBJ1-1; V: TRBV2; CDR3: CASARDRNTEAFF; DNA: TGTGCCAGCGCTCGGGACAGAAACACTGAAGCTTTCTTT
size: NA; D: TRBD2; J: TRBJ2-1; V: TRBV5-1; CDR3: CASRLAGNSYNEQFF; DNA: TGCGCCAGCAGGTTAGCGGGGAACTCCTACAATGAGCAGTTCTTC
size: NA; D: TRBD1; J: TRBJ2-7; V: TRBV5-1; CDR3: CASSPGDREKDEQYF; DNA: TGCGCCAGCAGCCCGGGGGACAGGGAGAAGGACGAGCAGTACTTC
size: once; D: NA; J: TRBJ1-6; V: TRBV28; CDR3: CASSTLERQASSYNSPLHF; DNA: TGTGCCAGCAGCACCCTTGAAAGACAGGCTAGCTCCTATAATTCACCCCTCCACTTT
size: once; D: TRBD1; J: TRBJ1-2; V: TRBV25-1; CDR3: CASSASPGQDNYGYTF; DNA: TGTGCCAGCAGTGCAAGCCCGGGACAGGATAACTATGGCTACACCTTC
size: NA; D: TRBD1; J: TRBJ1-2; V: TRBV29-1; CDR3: CSVTGTGVYGYTF; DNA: TGCAGCGTCACCGGGACAGGGGTCTATGGCTACACCTTC
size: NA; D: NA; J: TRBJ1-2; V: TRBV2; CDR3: CASREDNTNYGYTF; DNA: TGTGCCAGCAGAGAAGATAACACTAACTATGGCTACACCTTC
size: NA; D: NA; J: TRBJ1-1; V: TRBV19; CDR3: CASSIEGAAGEAFF; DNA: TGTGCCAGTAGTATAGAAGGGGCAGCTGGTGAAGCTTTCTTT
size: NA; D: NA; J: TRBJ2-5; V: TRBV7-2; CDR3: CASSLSRPEGTQYF; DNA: TGTGCCAGCAGCTTAAGCAGGCCGGAGGGGACCCAGTACTTC
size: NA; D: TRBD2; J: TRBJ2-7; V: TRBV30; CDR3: CAWSGGGTYEQYF; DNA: TGTGCCTGGTCGGGGGGAGGAACCTACGAGCAGTACTTC
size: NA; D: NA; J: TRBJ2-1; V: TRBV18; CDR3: CASSPSVNEQFF; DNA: TGTGCCAGCTCACCATCTGTCAATGAGCAGTTCTTC
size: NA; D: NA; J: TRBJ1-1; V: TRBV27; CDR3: CASSLRFSGTEAFF; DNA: TGTGCCAGCAGTTTACGATTCTCGGGCACTGAAGCTTTCTTT
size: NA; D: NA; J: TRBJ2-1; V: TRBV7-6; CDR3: CASSLPGSEQFF; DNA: TGTGCCAGCAGCTTACCAGGGTCCGAGCAGTTCTTC
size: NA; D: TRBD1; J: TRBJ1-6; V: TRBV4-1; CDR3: CASSPPGQGGIDSPLHF; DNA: TGCGCCAGCAGCCCCCCCGGACAGGGGGGTATAGATTCACCCCTCCACTTT
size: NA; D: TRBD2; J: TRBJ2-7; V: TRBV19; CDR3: CASSIHPGTSGTSSYEQYF; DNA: TGTGCCAGTAGTATCCATCCCGGGACTAGCGGAACTAGCTCCTACGAGCAGTACTTC
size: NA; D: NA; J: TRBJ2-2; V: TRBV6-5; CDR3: CASSLAATGELFF; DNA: TGTGCCAGCAGTTTAGCGGCAACCGGGGAGCTGTTTTTT
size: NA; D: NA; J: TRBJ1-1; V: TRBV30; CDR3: CAWSVGLNTEAFF; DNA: TGTGCCTGGAGTGTGGGCCTGAACACTGAAGCTTTCTTT
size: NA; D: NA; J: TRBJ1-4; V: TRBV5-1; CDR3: CASSLTGGTNEKLFF; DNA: TGCGCCAGCAGCTTGACAGGTGGAACTAATGAAAAACTGTTTTTT
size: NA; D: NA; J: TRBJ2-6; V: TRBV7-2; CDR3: CASSFTTLSGANVLTF; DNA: TGTGCCAGCAGCTTCACTACCCTATCTGGGGCCAACGTCCTGACTTTC
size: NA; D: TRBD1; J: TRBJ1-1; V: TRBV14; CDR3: CASSQAGGTEAFF; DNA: TGTGCCAGCAGCCAAGCAGGGGGCACTGAAGCTTTCTTT
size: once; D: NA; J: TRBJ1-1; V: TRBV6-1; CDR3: CASGRGVTEAFF; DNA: TGTGCCAGCGGGCGCGGGGTCACTGAAGCTTTCTTT
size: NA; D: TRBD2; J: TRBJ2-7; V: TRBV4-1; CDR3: CASSQDPGGVTYEQYF; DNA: TGCGCCAGCAGCCAAGATCCGGGAGGCGTCACCTACGAGCAGTACTTC
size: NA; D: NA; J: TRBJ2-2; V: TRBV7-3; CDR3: CASSSGVTGELFF; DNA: TGTGCCAGCAGCTCGGGAGTCACCGGGGAGCTGTTTTTT
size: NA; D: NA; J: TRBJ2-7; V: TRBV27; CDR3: CASSLIIGGTYEQYF; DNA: TGTGCCAGCAGTTTAATAATTGGCGGAACCTACGAGCAGTACTTC
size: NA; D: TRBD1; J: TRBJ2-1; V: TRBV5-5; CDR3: CASSRGDRGTGFDEQFF; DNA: TGTGCCAGCAGCCGGGGGGACCGGGGGACAGGGTTTGATGAGCAGTTCTTC
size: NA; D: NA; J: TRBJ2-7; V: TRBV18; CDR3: CASSPSTGQSEQYF; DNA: TGTGCCAGCTCACCATCTACAGGGCAGTCCGAGCAGTACTTC
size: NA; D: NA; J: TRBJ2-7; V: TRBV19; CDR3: CASSQKPVTLYEQYF; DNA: TGTGCCAGTAGCCAAAAACCGGTAACCCTCTACGAGCAGTACTTC
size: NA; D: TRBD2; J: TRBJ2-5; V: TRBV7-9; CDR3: CASSLTSRETQYF; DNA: TGTGCCAGCAGCTTGACTAGCAGAGAGACCCAGTACTTC
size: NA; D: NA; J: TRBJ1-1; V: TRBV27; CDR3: CASGGGWADTEAFF; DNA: TGTGCCAGCGGGGGGGGGTGGGCGGACACTGAAGCTTTCTTT
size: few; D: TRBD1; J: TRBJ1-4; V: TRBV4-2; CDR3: CASSQDTGTGNEKLFF; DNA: TGTGCCAGCAGCCAAGATACCGGGACAGGTAATGAAAAACTGTTTTTT
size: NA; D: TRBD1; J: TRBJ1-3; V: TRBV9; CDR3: CASSVGTGGSGNTIYF; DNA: TGTGCCAGCAGCGTTGGGACAGGGGGATCTGGAAACACCATATATTTT
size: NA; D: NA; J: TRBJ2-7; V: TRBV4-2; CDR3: CASSQGGEVNEQYF; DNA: TGTGCCAGCAGCCAAGGGGGAGAGGTCAACGAGCAGTACTTC